Presented here are 22 T cell receptor beta chains from one specimen sequenced in a study of cytomegalovirus exposure and HLA in healthy donors (TCRdb year 2017). To prepare the library, the immunoSEQ multiplex PCR assay was applied. A mixture of 60 forward primers for TCR Vbeta segments and 13 reverse primers for TCR Jbeta segments was used in the multiplex PCR. Not all clones reach the TCRdb copy of this immuneACCESS table, which keeps in-frame sequences only. Checked studies attribute under half of the gap to unresolved V genes and leave the rest unexplained. Within this sample are about 59,000 clones, with around 83% of them counted one time only. 1.6% of the sample is in the top ten clones. Sequenced input: PBMCs. These receptors were collected from a human donor in good health.

The chain has TRBV19 and TRBJ1-2; D gene uncertain. V lost 9 bases and J 3 bases, leaving 14 bases between the germline ends. The germline CDR1 and CDR2 sequences are LNHDA and SQIVND (reference sequence). The CDR3 has 13 residues. The DNA of the CDR3 is TGTGCCAGGGGGAGCGGCGTGGACTATGGCTACACCTTC. As protein: CARGSGVDYGYTF.

This chain connects TRBV5-4 to TRBJ2-5; TRBD1 matches 7 bases. Unmatched junction bases numbered 3, after V lost 2 bases and J lost 5 bases. CDR1 and CDR2 (germline): SGHNT, YYREEE (reference sequence). The length of the CDR3 is 13 residues. This CDR3 reads CASSLNRGETQYF. The CDR3 region has the DNA TGTGCCAGCAGCTTAAACAGGGGCGAGACCCAGTACTTC.

CDR3 sequence (DNA): TGCGCCAGCAGCCTAACCGGGGACACTCCCTACGAGCAGTACTTC. Encoded protein: CASSLTGDTPYEQYF. The gene calls are TRBV5-1 and TRBJ2-7; possibly TRBD1 for D (6 bases). The germline V gene encodes CDR1 SGHRS and CDR2 YFSETQ. CDR3 length: 15 residues. V gave up 4 bases and J gave up 2 bases, with 16 bases separating them. Full variable domain (missing parts from reference TRBV5-1 and TRBJ2-7): KAGVTQTPRYLIKTRGQQVTLSCSPISGHRSVSWYQQTPGQGLQFLFEYFSETQRNKGNFPGRFSGRQFSNSRSEMNVSTLELGDSALYLCASSLTGDTPYEQYFGPGTRLTVT.

The chain employs TRBV5-1 and TRBJ2-1, with 11 bases identical to TRBD2. After removal of 1 base from V and 3 bases from J, the junction contained 3 bases not matched to a gene. The CDR3 extends over 16 amino acids. The V gene's germline CDR1 is SGHRS and CDR2 YFSETQ. CDR3 amino acids: CASSLTSGGLYNEQFF. In nucleotides, the CDR3 is TGCGCCAGCAGCTTGACTAGCGGGGGCCTCTACAATGAGCAGTTCTTC.

The rearrangement uses TRBV5-1 and TRBJ1-6; 7 nucleotides align to TRBD1. V lost 0 bases, J lost 0 bases, and 6 bases stayed unmatched. This CDR3 region has 18 residues. Germline V lookup: CDR1 SGHRS, CDR2 YFSETQ. The CDR3 protein is CASSLDGAGGSYNSPLHF. CDR3 sequence (DNA): TGCGCCAGCAGCTTGGATGGGGCAGGGGGCTCCTATAATTCACCCCTCCACTTT.

The rearrangement joins TRBV7-6 to TRBJ2-3; 10 positions match TRBD2. From germline, CDR1 is SGHVS and CDR2 FNYEAQ. V shed 5 bases and J 0 bases; nucleotides not matched to a gene: 11. The length of the CDR3 is 18 residues. CDR3 in amino acids: CASSPWTSGLTSTDTQYF. In DNA, the CDR3 is TGTGCCAGCAGCCCATGGACTAGCGGCTTAACTAGCACAGATACGCAGTATTTT. The complete variable domain, with remaining parts taken from reference TRBV7-6 and TRBJ2-3, reads GAGVSQSPRYKVTKRGQDVALRCDPISGHVSLYWYRQALGQGPEFLTYFNYEAQQDKSGLPNDRFSAERPEGSISTLTIQRTEQRDSAMYRCASSPWTSGLTSTDTQYFGPGTRLTVL.

This rearrangement joins TRBV5-1 to TRBJ2-5, with 9 bases fitting TRBD2. CDR1 is SGHRS, CDR2 YFSETQ, per germline. With V trimmed by 0 bases and J by 1 base, 10 bases remained unmatched. The CDR3 totals 18 residues. The CDR3 coding sequence is TGCGCCAGCAGCTTGGGCCTCGTGCTAGCGGGGAGCCAAGAGACCCAGTACTTC. Amino acids: CASSLGLVLAGSQETQYF. Variable domain in full (rest from reference TRBV5-1 and TRBJ2-5): KAGVTQTPRYLIKTRGQQVTLSCSPISGHRSVSWYQQTPGQGLQFLFEYFSETQRNKGNFPGRFSGRQFSNSRSEMNVSTLELGDSALYLCASSLGLVLAGSQETQYFGPGTRLLVL.

The chain is built from TRBV27 and TRBJ2-3, with D tentatively TRBD1 (6 bases). The CDR3 spans 14 residues. V lost 5 bases and J lost 1, with 10 bases in between. Germline CDR1 MNHEY, CDR2 SMNVEV (reference sequence). The CDR3 bases are TGTGCCAGCAGTCCACGGACAGGCACAGATACGCAGTATTTT. It is translated as CASSPRTGTDTQYF.

The chain recombines TRBV7-9 with TRBJ2-1, with D perhaps TRBD2 (6 bases). This CDR3 is 17 amino acids long. The germline V gene has CDR1 SEHNR and CDR2 FQNEAQ (reference sequence). V lost 0 bases and J 1 base, leaving 13 bases between the germline ends. The CDR3 sequence is CASSLAPLAWSYNEQFF. The CDR3 DNA follows: TGTGCCAGCAGCTTAGCCCCACTAGCATGGTCCTACAATGAGCAGTTCTTC.

The rearrangement uses TRBV7-2 and TRBJ1-1; 11 positions match TRBD1. The CDR3 length is 15 residues. Germline loops: CDR1 SGHTA, CDR2 FQGNSA. V shed 1 base and J 3 bases; nucleotides not matched to a gene: 1. The CDR3 DNA follows: TGTGCCAGCAGCTTAGTGGGACAGGGGGACACTGAAGCTTTCTTT. It translates to CASSLVGQGDTEAFF.

The chain combines TRBV28 with TRBJ2-7; 9 nucleotides match TRBD1. CDR3 length equals 15 residues. In germline, CDR1 is MDHEN, CDR2 SYDVKM. J lost 1 base, V lost 1 base, and 2 bases had no gene match. The CDR3: CASSLYRGQSYEQYF. CDR3 nucleotides: TGTGCCAGCAGTTTATACAGGGGGCAATCCTACGAGCAGTACTTC. Using reference TRBV28 and TRBJ2-7 for the parts outside the CDR3, the full variable domain is DVKVTQSSRYLVKRTGEKVFLECVQDMDHENMFWYRQDPGLGLRLIYFSYDVKMKEKGDIPEGYSVSREKKERFSLILESASTNQTSMYLCASSLYRGQSYEQYFGPGTRLTVT.

The J gene is TRBJ2-1, the V gene TRBV11-2, with 9 bases that match TRBD1. With 7 bases clipped from V and 6 bases from J, the junction kept 10 bases outside the gene matches. The CDR3 extends over 15 amino acids. Germline loops: CDR1 SGHAT, CDR2 FQNNGV. DNA for the CDR3: TGTGCCAGCAAAGACCCCGGGACAGGGATCAATGAGCAGTTCTTC. Protein product: CASKDPGTGINEQFF.

This chain uses TRBV4-1 with TRBJ2-1; 9 positions match TRBD1. The CDR3 consists of 14 residues. CDR1 and CDR2 (germline): MGHRA, YSYEKL. V was pared by 6 bases and J by 4 bases, with 4 bases of the junction left unmatched. The CDR3 sequence is CASRRDRDYNEQFF. The DNA for the CDR3 is TGCGCCAGCAGACGGGACAGGGATTACAATGAGCAGTTCTTC.

This clone came up a few times. The chain has TRBV10-3 and TRBJ2-5; 11 bases line up with TRBD2. Germline-derived CDR1 and CDR2 are ENHRY and SYGVKD. CDR3 size: 15 residues. The J segment lost 2 bases and the V segment lost 2 bases, leaving 1 base of the junction unmatched. CDR3 residues: CAISEGTSGQETQYF. CDR3 nucleotide sequence: TGTGCCATCAGTGAGGGGACTAGCGGTCAAGAGACCCAGTACTTC.

This clone was seen just once. The DNA for the CDR3 is TGTGCCAGCAGCTTACCCGGGACTTCCTACGAGCAGTACTTC. It encodes CASSLPGTSYEQYF. V gene TRBV11-1 combines with J gene TRBJ2-7; maybe TRBD2 (6 bases). CDR1 and CDR2 from the germline V gene are SGHAT and FQDESV (reference sequence). Trimming left V 2 bases short and J 1 base short, with 9 bases between. The CDR3 covers 14 residues. Combining the CDR3 with reference TRBV11-1 and TRBJ2-7 gives the whole variable domain EAEVAQSPRYKITEKSQAVAFWCDPISGHATLYWYRQILGQGPELLVQFQDESVVDDSQLPKDRFSAERLKGVDSTLKIQPAELGDSAMYLCASSLPGTSYEQYFGPGTRLTVT.

The chain recombines TRBV14 with TRBJ2-1; maybe TRBD1 (5 bases). Germline CDR1 reads SGHDN; CDR2 reads FVKESK. Trimming stripped 0 bases from V and 6 bases from J, with 9 bases between. CDR3 length: 14 amino acids. The CDR3 reads CASSQDRRANEQFF. DNA for the CDR3: TGTGCCAGCAGCCAAGATCGCAGGGCCAATGAGCAGTTCTTC.

The chain employs TRBV7-2 and TRBJ2-1, with 8 bases aligning to TRBD2. This CDR3 is built from 15 residues. Trimming removed 5 bases from V and 5 bases from J; junction bases left unmatched: 8. Germline lookup yields CDR1 SGHTA and CDR2 FQGNSA. CDR3 loop: CASSPGLALDNEQFF. CDR3 nucleotides: TGTGCCAGCAGCCCAGGACTAGCTCTGGACAATGAGCAGTTCTTC.

The chain combines TRBV4-2 with TRBJ2-3; the match to TRBD2 covers 9 bases. The germline CDR1 and CDR2 sequences are LGHNA and YNFKEQ. V was pared by 1 base and J by 4 bases, with 6 bases of the junction left unmatched. The CDR3 has 16 residues. This CDR3 is CASSQVGQRGADTQYF. In DNA form, the CDR3 reads TGTGCCAGCAGCCAAGTGGGCCAGCGGGGGGCAGATACGCAGTATTTT.

The V and J genes are TRBV11-2 and TRBJ2-7, with D perhaps TRBD2 (6 bases). The CDR3 totals 15 residues. Germline CDR1 is SGHAT and CDR2 is FQNNGV. V was pared by 6 bases and J by 0 bases, with 15 bases between. CDR3 bases: TGTGCCAGCAGGGGAGGACCAAGTCACTCCTACGAGCAGTACTTC. As protein: CASRGGPSHSYEQYF.

V usage is TRBV7-9 and J usage is TRBJ2-1; D gene ambiguous. Looked up from germline, CDR1 is SEHNR and CDR2 is FQNEAQ (reference sequence). Trimming removed 1 base from V and 8 bases from J, with 12 bases in between. This CDR3 comprises 14 residues. This CDR3 is CASSLVSVDYEQFF. CDR3 nucleotide sequence: TGTGCCAGCAGCTTAGTTTCAGTCGACTATGAGCAGTTCTTC.

This clone was seen only once. The gene calls are TRBV12-5 and TRBJ2-7; weak D call: TRBD1 (6 bases). Trimming removed 4 bases at V and 12 bases at J, with 25 bases between. Germline V CDR1 and CDR2: LGHNT, FRNRAP. CDR3 length: 15 amino acids. The CDR3 sequence: CASGSQWTDFWDRYF. CDR3 nucleotide sequence: TGTGCTAGTGGTTCCCAATGGACAGACTTTTGGGATCGGTACTTC. Full variable domain (remainder filled in from reference TRBV12-5 and TRBJ2-7): DARVTQTPRHKVTEMGQEVTMRCQPILGHNTVFWYRQTMMQGLELLAYFRNRAPLDDSGMPKDRFSAEMPDATLATLKIQPSEPRDSAVYFCASGSQWTDFWDRYFGPGTRLTVT.

This rearrangement joins TRBV7-2 to TRBJ1-2; a weak D match, TRBD1 (6 bases). Trimming removed 3 bases from V and 2 bases from J, with 10 bases in between. CDR1 and CDR2 from the germline V gene are SGHTA and FQGNSA. The length of the CDR3 is 14 residues. DNA of the CDR3: TGTGCCAGCAGCTTTGGGCAGGGGAACTATGGCTACACCTTC. It is translated as CASSFGQGNYGYTF. The whole variable domain, filled in from reference TRBV7-2 and TRBJ1-2, reads GAGVSQSPSNKVTEKGKDVELRCDPISGHTALYWYRQSLGQGLEFLIYFQGNSAPDKSGLPSDRFSAERTGGSVSTLTIQRTQQEDSAVYLCASSFGQGNYGYTFGSGTRLTVV.